A selection of T cell receptor beta chains follows, all from one sample in a study of OX40 agonist ivuxolimab in advanced cancers. Libraries were prepared by immunoSEQ multiplex PCR; TCRdb keeps only in-frame clonotypes and omits some of them. The sample shows around 71,000 clones, roughly 80% of them seen only once. Here the sequenced sample was CD4+ or CD8+ T cells sorted from blood, taken in a trial of the OX40 agonist ivuxolimab. The source of these receptors is an adult with an advanced solid tumor such as melanoma, head and neck, liver or kidney cancer. The CDR3 runs from the conserved cysteine through the conserved F or W. D genes are given only for firm matches. Size is stated for part of the rows, as once, few or many counts, or as a class when the clone is expanded.

j_call cdr3_length d_call clone_size v_call cdr3_nt cdr3_aa
TRBJ2-2 16 NA once TRBV6-5 TGTGCCAGCAGTTACTCACCGGGGGGCGCCGCCGGGGAGCTGTTTTTT CASSYSPGGAAGELFF
TRBJ2-3 15 NA NA TRBV27 TGTGCCAGCAGTAACCTCTTAGCAAACACAGATACGCAGTATTTT CASSNLLANTDTQYF
TRBJ2-3 16 TRBD2 NA TRBV5-6 TGTGCCAGCAGCTTGCAGGGAGCGGGGAGCACAGATACGCAGTATTTT CASSLQGAGSTDTQYF
TRBJ2-1 14 TRBD2 NA TRBV6-6 TGTGCCAGCAGTCCGGGACTAGCGGGAAGGGAGCAGTTCTTC CASSPGLAGREQFF
TRBJ1-4 14 NA NA TRBV19 TGTGCCAGTAAGGAGGCCCCAACTAATGAAAAACTGTTTTTT CASKEAPTNEKLFF
TRBJ1-2 15 TRBD1 few TRBV9 TGTGCCAGCAGCGCACAGGGGGGATTCTCCTATGGCTACACCTTC CASSAQGGFSYGYTF
TRBJ2-3 13 TRBD1 NA TRBV5-6 TGTGCCAGCGCCGGGACAGCCACAGATACGCAGTATTTT CASAGTATDTQYF
TRBJ1-2 14 TRBD1 NA TRBV28 TGTGCCAGCCAACAGGGGGCGGACAACTATGGCTACACCTTC CASQQGADNYGYTF
TRBJ2-6 14 NA NA TRBV7-2 TGTGCCAGCAGCTTAGGGCGCGGGGCCAACGTCCTGACTTTC CASSLGRGANVLTF
TRBJ2-3 15 TRBD2 NA TRBV7-9 TGTGCCAGCAGCCCTACTAGCGGGTACACAGATACGCAGTATTTT CASSPTSGYTDTQYF
TRBJ2-3 15 NA NA TRBV7-8 TGTGCCAGCAGCCGGGGGCCGGGGGGCACAGATACGCAGTATTTT CASSRGPGGTDTQYF
TRBJ1-5 16 TRBD1 NA TRBV5-1 TGCGCCAGCAGCCGGGGGACAGGGAATAGCAATCAGCCCCAGCATTTT CASSRGTGNSNQPQHF
TRBJ2-3 15 TRBD2 NA TRBV7-9 TGTGCCAGCAGCCTACTAGCGGGAGGGCAGAATACGCAGTATTTT CASSLLAGGQNTQYF
TRBJ2-7 11 NA NA TRBV7-9 TGTGCCAGCAGCTATGGTTTCGAGCAGTACTTC CASSYGFEQYF
TRBJ2-3 15 TRBD2 NA TRBV19 TGTGCCAGTAGTATCCCTAGCGGGAGGGCCGGTACGCAGTATTTT CASSIPSGRAGTQYF
TRBJ2-1 16 NA NA TRBV5-8 TGTGCCAGCAGCTTTCGGACAGCGAGCTCCTACAATGAGCAGTTCTTC CASSFRTASSYNEQFF
TRBJ2-2 15 NA NA TRBV27 TGTGCCAGCAGTTTTTGGCTAGCCGGCACCGGGGAGCTGTTTTTT CASSFWLAGTGELFF
TRBJ1-2 12 NA NA TRBV6-6 TGTGCCAGCAGTTACTCCGGACAGCGGGAGGCCTTC CASSYSGQREAF
TRBJ1-2 13 TRBD1 NA TRBV6-5 TGTGCCAGCAGTACGGGACAGCAATATGGCTACACCTTC CASSTGQQYGYTF
TRBJ2-7 14 TRBD1 NA TRBV11-2 TGTGCCAGCAGCTTGCACAGGGGGTCCTACGAGCAGTACTTC CASSLHRGSYEQYF
TRBJ2-3 14 NA once TRBV5-4 TGTGCCAGCAGCTCTGGGATCTCCACAGATACGCAGTATTTT CASSSGISTDTQYF
TRBJ1-1 13 NA NA TRBV6-4 TGTGCCAGCAGTGACCGAAGGGGCACTGAAGCTTTCTTT CASSDRRGTEAFF
TRBJ2-1 15 NA NA TRBV4-1 TGCGCCAGCAGCCAGCTGGGCGTGGCTAGCGAGCAGCAGTTCTTC CASSQLGVASEQQFF
TRBJ2-1 15 NA NA TRBV7-5 TGTGCCAGAAAGGGAGGAACATATTCCTACAATGAGCAGTTCTTC CARKGGTYSYNEQFF
TRBJ2-3 15 TRBD2 NA TRBV11-2 TGTGCCAGCAGCTTCACGACTAGCGGGACAGATACGCAGTATTTT CASSFTTSGTDTQYF
TRBJ2-1 16 TRBD2 NA TRBV11-2 TGTGCCAGCAGCCCCCAGGGCGCTAGCGGGAGTGCCGAGCAGTTCTTC CASSPQGASGSAEQFF
TRBJ2-2 15 NA NA TRBV30 TGTGCCTGGAGTGCGGGCAAAGCGAACACCGGGGAGCTGTTTTTT CAWSAGKANTGELFF
TRBJ2-2 16 NA once TRBV5-1 TGCGCCAGCAGCCAGCGTCCTCAGACTGTCACCGGGGAGCTGTTTTTT CASSQRPQTVTGELFF
TRBJ1-1 17 NA NA TRBV18 TGTGCCAGCTCACCTCTAACCCGAGGGGAGTCAGACACTGAAGCTTTCTTT CASSPLTRGESDTEAFF
TRBJ2-5 15 NA NA TRBV9 TGTGCCAGCAGTTTAGGCAGGGGGGGGCCAGAGACCCAGTACTTC CASSLGRGGPETQYF
TRBJ2-6 15 NA NA TRBV7-3 TGTGCCAGCAGACCCCAGGGCTCTGGGGCCAACGTCCTGACTTTC CASRPQGSGANVLTF
TRBJ2-5 15 NA NA TRBV5-1 TGCGCCAGCAGCTTGCTTATGGGAAACCAAGAGACCCAGTACTTC CASSLLMGNQETQYF
TRBJ2-2 16 TRBD1 NA TRBV5-1 TGCGCCAGCAGCTTGGGACAGGGTCGTTACGCCGGGGAGCTGTTTTTT CASSLGQGRYAGELFF
TRBJ2-3 13 NA NA TRBV5-1 TGCGCCAGCACACTGGGCGTGGGAGATACGCAGTATTTT CASTLGVGDTQYF
TRBJ1-2 13 NA NA TRBV5-1 TGCGCCAGCAGCTTGGCAGGGTCTCATGGCTACACCTTC CASSLAGSHGYTF
TRBJ1-1 14 NA NA TRBV6-6 TGTGCCAGCAGGCGCGGCAGGATGAACACTGAAGCTTTCTTT CASRRGRMNTEAFF